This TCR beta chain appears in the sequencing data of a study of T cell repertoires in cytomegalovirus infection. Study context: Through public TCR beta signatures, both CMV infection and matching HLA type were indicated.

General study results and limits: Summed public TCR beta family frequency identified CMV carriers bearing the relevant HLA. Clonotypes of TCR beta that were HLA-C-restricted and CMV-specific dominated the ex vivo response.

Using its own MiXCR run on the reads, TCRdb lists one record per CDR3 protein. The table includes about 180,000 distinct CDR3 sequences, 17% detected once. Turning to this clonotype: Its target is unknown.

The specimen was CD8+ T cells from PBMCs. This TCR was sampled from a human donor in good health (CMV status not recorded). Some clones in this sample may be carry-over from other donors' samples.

CDR3 sequence reads: CAISGAGTETEAFF. The CDR3 DNA follows: TGTGCCATCAGTGGTGCAGGGACGGAAACTGAAGCTTTCTTT. V is TRBV10-3 and J is TRBJ1-1; TRBD1 might be the D (5 bases). The CDR3 has 14 amino acids. The V gene's germline CDR1 is ENHRY and CDR2 SYGVKD. The V and J ends lost 4 bases and 5 bases respectively, with 14 bases between them.